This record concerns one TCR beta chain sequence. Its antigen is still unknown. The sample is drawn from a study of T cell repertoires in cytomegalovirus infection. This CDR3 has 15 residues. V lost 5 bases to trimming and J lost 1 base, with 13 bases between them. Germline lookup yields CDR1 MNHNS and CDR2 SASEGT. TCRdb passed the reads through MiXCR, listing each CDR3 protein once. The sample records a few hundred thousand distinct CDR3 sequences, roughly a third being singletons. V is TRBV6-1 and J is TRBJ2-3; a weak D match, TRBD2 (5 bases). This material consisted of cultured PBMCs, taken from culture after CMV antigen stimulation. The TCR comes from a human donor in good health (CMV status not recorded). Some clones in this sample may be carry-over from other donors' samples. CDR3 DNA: TGTGCCAGCAGTACGGGGATGATCGGCACAGATACGCAGTATTTT. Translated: CASSTGMIGTDTQYF.